The rows below give T cell receptor beta chains drawn from one sample of a study of shared clonotypes between healthy human individuals. Libraries were prepared by immunoSEQ multiplex PCR; TCRdb keeps only in-frame clonotypes and omits some of them. This table holds 2 million to 2.5 million clones, about 93% found once. The sequencing sample was made of naive CD8+ T cells from PBMCs. These TCRs come from a man between 18 and 29 years old in good health. Some clones in this sample may be carry-over from other donors' samples. Each CDR3 is given with its conserved first and last residue. Fields, in order: CDR3 length, V gene, J gene, clone size, D gene, CDR3 protein, CDR3 DNA. The D gene is left open where the match is weak. Size is omitted from some rows. Given values are once, few, many or a class for expanded clones.

>19|TRBV15|TRBJ1-2|.|TRBD1
CATSRDGDPGQGGDYGYTF
TGTGCCACCAGCAGAGATGGAGACCCGGGACAGGGAGGTGACTATGGCTACACCTTC
>17|TRBV28|TRBJ2-3|.|.
CASSSTPALSSTDTQYF
TGTGCCAGCAGTTCCACTCCGGCCCTCTCAAGCACAGATACGCAGTATTTT
>14|TRBV28|TRBJ2-7|.|.
CASSFGWTIAEQYF
TGTGCCAGCAGTTTCGGATGGACAATAGCCGAGCAGTACTTC
>10|TRBV6-1|TRBJ2-7|.|.
CASSTHRQYF
TGTGCCAGCAGTACCCACCGCCAGTACTTC
>18|TRBV27|TRBJ2-2|.|TRBD2
CASSPNLSGRVNTGELFF
TGTGCCAGCAGTCCCAACCTTAGCGGGAGGGTGAACACCGGGGAGCTGTTTTTT
>15|TRBV27|TRBJ2-3|once|.
CATAASGTIRDTQYF
TGTGCCACCGCCGCTTCCGGGACAATCAGAGATACGCAGTATTTT
>13|TRBV30|TRBJ2-7|once|.
CAWSPGVSYEQYF
TGTGCCTGGAGTCCCGGCGTCTCCTACGAGCAGTACTTC
>18|TRBV6-1|TRBJ1-2|.|.
CASSVGVALTRTLYGYTF
TGTGCCAGCAGTGTTGGCGTTGCTTTGACTCGGACCCTGTATGGCTACACCTTC
>15|TRBV5-6|TRBJ1-1|.|.
CASSLGGAWGTEAFF
TGTGCCAGCAGCTTGGGTGGGGCTTGGGGCACTGAAGCTTTCTTT
>14|TRBV9|TRBJ1-1|.|.
CASSVQGVRTEAFF
TGTGCCAGCAGCGTCCAAGGGGTGCGGACTGAAGCTTTCTTT
>14|TRBV4-1|TRBJ1-2|.|.
CASSQDNRGYGYTF
TGCGCCAGCAGCCAAGATAACCGGGGCTATGGCTACACCTTC